Detailed here is one T cell receptor beta chain. Its antigen remains unidentified. After roughly six days with irradiated graft donor PBMCs, CFSE-labeled recipient PBMCs were FACS-sorted. Some clones are missing from TCRdb's copy, which holds only in-frame ones; the method was immunoSEQ multiplex PCR. The sample holds about 15,000 clones, roughly 50% seen once. The sample comes from a study of Tregs in tolerant kidney transplant recipients. Study at large: The nonmyeloablative bone marrow transplants came from related graft donors, with transient mixed chimerism.

The CDR3 totals 17 residues. Germline V lookup: CDR1 MGHRA, CDR2 YSYEKL. V shed 1 base and J shed 4 bases, with 19 bases lying between them. The sequenced sample was CD4+ T cells from blood cultured with allogeneic cells, obtained before the transplant. This TCR was sampled from a human patient who received a combined kidney and bone marrow transplant. The rearrangement uses TRBV4-1 and TRBJ1-1, with a weak D call TRBD1 (5 bases). The CDR3 DNA follows: TGCGCCAGCAGCCAAGGTGGTGCCGGGGGTTTTGTCACTGAAGCTTTCTTT. This sequence encodes CASSQGGAGGFVTEAFF.